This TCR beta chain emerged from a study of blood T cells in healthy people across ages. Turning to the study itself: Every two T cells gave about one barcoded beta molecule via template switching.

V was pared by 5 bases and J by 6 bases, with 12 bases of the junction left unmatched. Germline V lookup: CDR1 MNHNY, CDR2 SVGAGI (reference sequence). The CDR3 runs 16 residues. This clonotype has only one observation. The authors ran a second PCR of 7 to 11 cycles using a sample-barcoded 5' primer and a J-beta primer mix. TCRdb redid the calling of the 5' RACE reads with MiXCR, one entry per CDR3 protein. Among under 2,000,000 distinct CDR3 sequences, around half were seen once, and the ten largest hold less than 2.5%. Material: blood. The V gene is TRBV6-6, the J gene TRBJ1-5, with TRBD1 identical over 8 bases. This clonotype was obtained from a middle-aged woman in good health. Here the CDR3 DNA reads TGTGCCAGCAGTCCCCAGGACAGGGTGAGCGGTCAGCCCCAGCATTTT. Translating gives CASSPQDRVSGQPQHF.